This record looks at one T cell receptor (beta chain) sequence and its context. Germline CDR1 SGHVS, CDR2 FQNEAQ. The CDR3 is 16 amino acids. V lost 0 bases, J lost 7 bases, and 9 bases stayed unmatched. A second about 7 to 11 cycle PCR used barcoded and J-beta primers. Each CDR3 protein gets one entry after TCRdb re-called the 5' RACE reads with MiXCR. The sample records approximately 800,000 distinct CDR3 sequences, 58% being singletons. The data are from a study of blood T cells in healthy people across ages. Samples each yielded at least 5 micrograms of total RNA. This receptor was identified in a man under 40 in good health. The V gene is TRBV7-8, the J gene TRBJ2-7; 10 positions match TRBD2. Source material: blood. The CDR3 reads CASSLAGASGSREQYF. CDR3 nucleotide sequence: TGTGCCAGCAGCTTAGCGGGAGCTAGCGGGAGTAGGGAGCAGTACTTC.